Sequencing of this TCR beta chain was carried out in a study of T cell repertoires in cytomegalovirus infection. Study as a whole: Both a matching HLA type and CMV infection were indicated by public TCR beta signatures.

Broader study findings: The study identified carriers of CMV plus the relevant HLA from cumulative public TCR beta family frequency. HLA-C-restricted CMV clonotypes gave the most frequent clonotype in two of eight donors.

Points on this clonotype: What it binds is unknown.

Trimming took 7 bases from V and 0 from J, leaving 23 bases between them. The CDR3 contains 18 residues. Germline CDR1 SGHAT, CDR2 FQNNGV. Via MiXCR, TCRdb re-called the reads, giving one row per CDR3 protein. The table has around 120,000 distinct CDR3 sequences, 20% to 30% seen once; the top ten hold 30% to 40%. This chain connects TRBV11-2 to TRBJ2-3, with a weak D call TRBD2 (6 bases). Input material: PBMCs, sequenced either directly or after in vitro stimulation (not recorded which). The TCR sequence derives from a human donor in good health (CMV status not recorded). Some clones in this sample may be carry-over from other donors' samples. The DNA of the CDR3 is TGTGCCAGCAAGGGTAGCGGTACCCCGCTAACTAGCACAGATACGCAGTATTTT. Translated: CASKGSGTPLTSTDTQYF.